This T cell receptor beta chain stems from a study of blood T cell repertoires in COVID-19. Study context: Samples came from the United States, Italy and Spain, spanning acute and convalescent COVID-19. T cells, B-cell-depleted T cells, or PBMCs provided the cDNA or gDNA that served as material.

Per the study methods: It was from reference gene primer amplification that nucleated cell counts were estimated. Measured with immunoSEQ multiplex PCR; TCRdb has only the in-frame clones, and not every one. The DNA was the basis for D and trimming; V, J and clone size are from that table. The sample lists more than 85,000 clones; under 90% were seen once. Trimming left V 1 base short and J 6 bases short, with 7 bases between. The CDR3 consists of 13 residues. Germline V gene sequence: CDR1 MGHRA, CDR2 YSYEKL. The rearrangement links TRBV4-1 to TRBJ2-4; D not certain. Input material: peripheral blood. This clonotype was sampled from a woman in her 70s with acute or convalescent COVID-19. This CDR3 reads CASSQVTGNIQYF. The CDR3 bases are TGCGCCAGCAGCCAAGTTACCGGAAACATTCAGTACTTC.